This TCR beta chain was sequenced for a study of blood T cell repertoires in COVID-19. Study information: Spain, Italy and the United States supplied samples that represented acute and convalescent COVID-19.

Under the authors' procedure: Estimation of nucleated cell counts was performed using reference gene primer amplification. Generated by immunoSEQ multiplex PCR, the TCRdb table keeps only in-frame clones and is missing some. That table furnishes V, J and clone size, whereas the DNA furnished D and trimming. The sample holds about 63,000 clones; 90% to 95% are singletons and the top ten take approximately 4.6%. This CDR3 region has 15 residues. Germline V CDR1 and CDR2: KGHSH, LQKENI. With 10 bases clipped from V and 0 bases from J, the junction kept 9 bases outside the gene matches. This receptor was taken from a man in his fifties with active COVID-19. The chain links TRBV18 to TRBJ2-1, with 7 nucleotides matching TRBD2. The sequencing sample was made of peripheral blood. CDR3 sequence: CATQTSSSSYNEQFF. CDR3 nucleotide sequence: TGTGCCACCCAGACTAGCTCGAGCTCCTACAATGAGCAGTTCTTC.